These 11 T cell receptor beta chains were sequenced from one sample in a study of T cell responses to AZD1222 COVID-19 vaccine. This table comes from immunoSEQ multiplex PCR, and its TCRdb copy is limited to in-frame clones, with some not included. This table has roughly 120,000 clones, around 89% appearing once. The input for sequencing was peripheral blood, taken on day 0 of AZD1222 vaccination. The receptors come from an adult in good health.

The V and J genes are TRBV7-3 and TRBJ2-7; 7 nucleotides align to TRBD2. This CDR3 is built from 15 residues. Germline CDR1 and CDR2: SGHTA and FQGTGA. V was clipped by 5 bases and J by 2 bases; unmatched bases: 9. The CDR3 spells CASSPGGSAAYEQYF. In DNA form, the CDR3 reads TGTGCCAGCAGCCCGGGGGGTAGCGCCGCCTACGAGCAGTACTTC.

V is TRBV5-6 and J is TRBJ1-5, with D maybe TRBD1 (5 bases). The CDR3 totals 16 residues. The germline CDR1 and CDR2 sequences are SGHDT and YYEEEE. The V and J ends lost 1 base and 6 bases respectively, with 17 bases between them. CDR3 protein: CASSLWGSPQGQPQHF. CDR3 DNA: TGTGCCAGCAGCTTGTGGGGCTCCCCGCAGGGTCAGCCCCAGCATTTT.

V usage is TRBV11-2 and J usage is TRBJ1-1, with D hard to call. CDR1 is SGHAT and CDR2 is FQNNGV in the germline V gene. Trimming cost V 3 bases and J 3 bases, with 11 bases left between them. This CDR3 has 14 residues. The CDR3 region is CASSFLRGHTEAFF. CDR3 sequence (DNA): TGTGCCAGCAGCTTTCTTCGTGGCCACACTGAAGCTTTCTTT. The variable domain in full, completed from reference TRBV11-2 and TRBJ1-1, reads EAGVAQSPRYKIIEKRQSVAFWCNPISGHATLYWYQQILGQGPKLLIQFQNNGVVDDSQLPKDRFSAERLKGVDSTLKIQPAKLEDSAVYLCASSFLRGHTEAFFGQGTRLTVV.

This chain uses TRBV7-9 with TRBJ2-2, with TRBD1 matching over 11 bases. Germline V gene data show CDR1 as SEHNR and CDR2 as FQNEAQ (reference sequence). This CDR3 has 15 amino acids. V lost 5 bases to trimming and J lost 5 bases; unmatched junction nucleotides: 4. As DNA, the CDR3 is TGTGCCAGCAGCCCGGACAGGGGGCGGACCGGGGAGCTGTTTTTT. Its protein product is CASSPDRGRTGELFF.

The chain joins TRBV5-1 to TRBJ1-1; D call uncertain. The length of the CDR3 is 10 residues. Germline lookup yields CDR1 SGHRS and CDR2 YFSETQ. Trimming cost V 0 bases and J 13 bases, with 7 bases left between them. CDR3 loop: CASSLDAVFF. CDR3 DNA sequence: TGCGCCAGCAGCTTGGATGCGGTTTTCTTT.

The chain employs TRBV7-9 and TRBJ1-2; 11 positions agree with TRBD1. The length of the CDR3 is 14 residues. Germline CDR1 SEHNR, CDR2 FQNEAQ (reference sequence). With V trimmed by 3 bases and J by 4 bases, 1 base remained unmatched. The CDR3 nucleotides are TGTGCCAGCAGCTTCGGGACAGGGGGCTATGGCTACACCTTC. Its protein product is CASSFGTGGYGYTF.

The gene calls are TRBV14 and TRBJ1-3; a possible D gene is TRBD1 (5 bases). Germline V gene sequence: CDR1 SGHDN, CDR2 FVKESK. V dropped 0 bases and J dropped 4 bases, with 10 bases sitting between them. This CDR3 is 15 amino acids long. The CDR3 region has the DNA TGTGCCAGCAGCCAAGATGGGGCAGCGGGAAACACCATATATTTT. It codes for CASSQDGAAGNTIYF.

The V call is TRBV25-1, the J call TRBJ1-2; D is possibly TRBD1 (5 bases). Germline V gene data show CDR1 as MGHDK and CDR2 as SYGVNS. This CDR3 has 14 amino acids. With 2 bases removed from V and 7 bases from J, the gap between germline ends came to 14 bases. CDR3 sequence: CASSERAGIRGYTF. The CDR3 DNA reads TGTGCCAGCAGTGAAAGGGCAGGGATCCGTGGCTACACCTTC.

This chain links TRBV25-1 with TRBJ1-4; D is possibly TRBD1 (6 bases). Per germline, CDR1 MGHDK and CDR2 SYGVNS. This CDR3 has 16 residues. The V end lost 2 bases, the J end lost 10 bases, and 20 bases lay between the germline ends. As DNA, the CDR3 is TGTGCCAGCAGTGAAACGCGCCCTCTACAGGGCTCAAAACTGTTTTTT. Protein: CASSETRPLQGSKLFF.

The chain carries TRBV2 and TRBJ2-7; D is undetermined. Germline CDR1 SNHLY, CDR2 FYNNEI. CDR3 length: 11 amino acids. The V gene lost 5 bases and the J gene lost 2 bases, with 4 bases spanning the gap. The CDR3 DNA sequence: TGTGCCAGCAGTCTTCCCTACGAGCAGTACTTC. It codes for CASSLPYEQYF.

This clone has only a few counts. The rearrangement links TRBV27 to TRBJ2-7; 8 nucleotides agree with TRBD1. V was pared by 5 bases and J by 7 bases, with 4 bases of the junction left unmatched. The CDR3 runs 12 residues. Looked up from germline, CDR1 is MNHEY and CDR2 is SMNVEV (reference sequence). The DNA of the CDR3 is TGTGCCAGCAGTACAGGACAGGGAGAGCAGTACTTC. Its translation is CASSTGQGEQYF.